These 18 T cell receptor beta chains came from one sample sequenced in a study of neurological immune-mediated disorders. TCRdb reanalysed the 5' RACE reads using MiXCR and keeps one entry per CDR3 protein. The sample yields 85,000 to 100,000 distinct CDR3 sequences, 3.5% seen once. Source material: PBMCs. Receptor source: a woman between 18 and 29 years old with multiple sclerosis.

This clonotype was counted many times. The chain has TRBV5-6 and TRBJ2-6, with TRBD2 as a possible D gene (6 bases). The CDR3 has 16 amino acids. Germline values: CDR1 SGHDT, CDR2 YYEEEE. Trimming stripped 4 bases from V and 0 bases from J, with 11 bases between. The CDR3 spells CASSPGLISGANVLTF. DNA of the CDR3: TGTGCCAGCAGCCCGGGACTGATCTCTGGGGCCAACGTCCTGACTTTC.

The chain is built from TRBV18 and TRBJ1-5; tentatively, D is TRBD1 (5 bases). V gave up 1 base and J gave up 5 bases, with 9 bases separating them. The CDR3 sequence is 14 residues long. Germline V lookup: CDR1 KGHSH, CDR2 LQKENI. The CDR3 is CASSPQGRDQPQHF. CDR3 in DNA: TGTGCCAGCTCACCACAGGGCAGGGATCAGCCCCAGCATTTT.

This clonotype came up many times. The chain employs TRBV20-1 and TRBJ1-5, with D perhaps TRBD1 (5 bases). Germline CDR1 reads DFQATT; CDR2 reads SNEGSKA (reference sequence). Trimming shortened V by 0 bases and J by 5 bases, and 8 bases separated the two germline ends. This CDR3 is 13 amino acids long. The CDR3 nucleotides read TGCAGTGCTAGAGATCCCAGGGATCAGCCCCAGCATTTT. It yields the protein CSARDPRDQPQHF.

The table lists this clonotype with many counts. The chain combines TRBV12-3 or TRBV12-4 with TRBJ2-3; maybe TRBD2 (5 bases). The ends were cut back, 6 bases at V and 6 bases at J, with 10 bases in the middle. The length of the CDR3 is 12 residues. The CDR3 is CASSRSGDTQYF. CDR3 sequence (DNA): TGTGCCAGCAGCCGATCGGGGGATACGCAGTATTTT.

This clonotype was counted ten times or more. The chain has TRBV27 and TRBJ2-7, with a tentative D call TRBD2 (5 bases). The CDR3 consists of 13 residues. Germline CDR1 and CDR2: MNHEY and SMNVEV (reference sequence). The V gene lost 9 bases and the J gene lost 2 bases, with 14 bases spanning the gap. The CDR3 reads CARRPGRTYEQYF. The CDR3 DNA reads TGTGCCAGACGACCGGGAAGAACCTACGAGCAGTACTTC.

This clonotype was seen at least ten times. This chain uses TRBV7-9 with TRBJ1-1; 7 bases map to TRBD1. The CDR3 spans 16 residues. After removal of 1 base from V and 1 base from J, the junction contained 6 bases not matched to a gene. Germline V gene data show CDR1 as SEHNR and CDR2 as FQNEAQ (reference sequence). CDR3 sequence: CASSLDPGQRNTEAFF. CDR3 nucleotide sequence: TGTGCCAGCAGCTTAGATCCGGGACAGCGGAACACTGAAGCTTTCTTT.

This clonotype appeared many times. The rearrangement joins TRBV5-6 to TRBJ2-7; TRBD2 aligns across 12 bases. The germline V gene has CDR1 SGHDT and CDR2 YYEEEE. V dropped 4 bases and J dropped 1; count of bases not matched to a gene: 3. This CDR3 region has 15 residues. CDR3 sequence (DNA): TGTGCCAGCAGCGATGGACTAGCGGGATCCTACGAGCAGTACTTC. This sequence encodes CASSDGLAGSYEQYF. The whole variable domain, remainder taken from reference TRBV5-6 and TRBJ2-7, is DAGVTQSPTHLIKTRGQQVTLRCSPKSGHDTVSWYQQALGQGPQFIFQYYEEEERQRGNFPDRFSGHQFPNYSSELNVNALLLGDSALYLCASSDGLAGSYEQYFGPGTRLTVT.

In its sample, this clonotype was seen many times. The gene calls are TRBV18 and TRBJ1-3; D is unresolved. Trimming took off 2 bases at V and 1 base at J, with 12 bases between the two ends. Germline CDR1 and CDR2: KGHSH and LQKENI. The CDR3 totals 16 residues. The CDR3 sequence: CASSPASSISGNTIYF. For the CDR3, the DNA is TGTGCCAGCTCACCAGCCAGCTCCATTTCTGGAAACACCATATATTTT.

This clonotype came up a few times. The chain has TRBV20-1 and TRBJ1-1; D is possibly TRBD1 (6 bases). The CDR3 is 13 residues long. V was cut by 6 bases and J by 2 bases, with 13 bases left in between. Germline values: CDR1 DFQATT, CDR2 SNEGSKA (reference sequence). CDR3 DNA sequence: TGCAGTGCCCGGGACACTCTTAACACTGAAGCTTTCTTT. It encodes CSARDTLNTEAFF.

This clonotype was detected ten times or more. The V and J genes are TRBV5-1 and TRBJ2-7; 7 bases agree with TRBD2. The CDR3 spans 15 residues. The J segment lost 7 bases and the V segment lost 0 bases, leaving 10 bases of the junction unmatched. Per the germline V gene, CDR1 is SGHRS and CDR2 is YFSETQ. For the CDR3, the DNA is TGCGCCAGCAGCTTGGATCCGGGGGGACCGAGAGAGCAGTACTTC. Its translation is CASSLDPGGPREQYF. The full variable domain, in which reference TRBV5-1 and TRBJ2-7 provide the parts outside the CDR3, is KAGVTQTPRYLIKTRGQQVTLSCSPISGHRSVSWYQQTPGQGLQFLFEYFSETQRNKGNFPGRFSGRQFSNSRSEMNVSTLELGDSALYLCASSLDPGGPREQYFGPGTRLTVT.

This clonotype was detected ten times or more. The J gene is TRBJ1-6, the V gene TRBV20-1; TRBD1 agrees at 11 bases. The ends lost 6 bases at V and 10 bases at J; junction bases unmatched: 8. The length of the CDR3 is 14 residues. Germline V gene sequence: CDR1 DFQATT, CDR2 SNEGSKA (reference sequence). CDR3 amino acids: CSAGTGGLKSPLHF. CDR3 nucleotides: TGCAGTGCGGGGACAGGGGGACTAAAGTCACCCCTCCACTTT.

This clonotype was counted at least ten times. The chain's CDR3 is CASSYPGRYNEQFF. CDR3 in DNA: TGTGCCAGCAGTTACCCCGGACGGTACAATGAGCAGTTCTTC. The chain is built from TRBV6-6 and TRBJ2-1; D unresolved. Germline V gene lookup returns CDR1 MNHNY and CDR2 SVGAGI (reference sequence). Trimming cost V 2 bases and J 4 bases, with 9 bases left between them. This CDR3 is built from 14 residues.

This clonotype was counted between two and nine times. Its ends do not fully match the called genes, so a read error is possible. The chain combines TRBV6-6 with TRBJ2-1, with 12 bases lining up with TRBD2. The CDR3 contains 17 residues. Germline-derived CDR1 and CDR2 are MNHNY and SVGAGI (reference sequence). CDR3 loop: CASTYGLAGRLYNEQFF. In DNA form, the CDR3 reads TGTGCCAGCACTTACGGACTAGCGGGAAGATTATACAATGAGCAGTTCTTC.

This clonotype has ten or more counts. The chain links TRBV5-5 to TRBJ2-7, with D perhaps being TRBD1 or TRBD2 (5 bases each). Germline-derived CDR1 and CDR2 are SGHKS and YYEKEE (reference sequence). This CDR3 has 12 amino acids. V lost 1 base and J 6 bases, leaving 8 bases between the germline ends. CDR3 sequence: CASSLWGREQYF. CDR3 DNA: TGTGCCAGCAGCTTGTGGGGACGCGAGCAGTACTTC.

This clonotype was detected many times. The chain has TRBV20-1 and TRBJ2-1; TRBD2 is a possible D gene (6 bases). Between the trimmed V and J ends, which lost 3 bases and 2 bases, there was a span of 14 bases. This CDR3 contains 15 residues. Germline V lookup: CDR1 DFQATT, CDR2 SNEGSKA (reference sequence). The CDR3 sequence: CSARVRESTYNEQFF. The DNA of the CDR3 is TGCAGTGCTAGGGTCCGGGAGTCAACCTACAATGAGCAGTTCTTC.

This clonotype was seen a few times. The DNA of the CDR3 is TGTGCCAGCAGTGAAGCGGGGGGTTATGCAGATACGCAGTATTTT. Amino acids: CASSEAGGYADTQYF. V gene TRBV6-1 combines with J gene TRBJ2-3, with D perhaps matching TRBD2 (6 bases). Germline V gene sequence: CDR1 MNHNS, CDR2 SASEGT. Trimming shortened V by 0 bases and J by 4 bases, and 11 bases separated the two germline ends. The CDR3 runs 15 residues.

The J gene is TRBJ2-1, the V gene TRBV27, with 10 bases matching TRBD2. Per germline, CDR1 MNHEY and CDR2 SMNVEV (reference sequence). This CDR3 is built from 18 residues. V was pared by 5 bases and J by 5 bases, with 15 bases of the junction left unmatched. CDR3 in amino acids: CASSVGLAGVWLDNEQFF. The CDR3 DNA is TGTGCCAGCAGTGTAGGGCTAGCGGGAGTATGGTTGGACAATGAGCAGTTCTTC.

This clonotype has ten or more counts. The rearrangement uses TRBV7-2 and TRBJ1-1; D not resolved. CDR1 is SGHTA and CDR2 is FQGNSA in the germline V gene. The V gene lost 6 bases and the J gene lost 1 base, with 12 bases spanning the gap. The CDR3 runs to 14 residues. As DNA, the CDR3 is TGTGCCAGCAGTTCCGATGTATCGAACACTGAAGCTTTCTTT. The encoded protein is CASSSDVSNTEAFF.